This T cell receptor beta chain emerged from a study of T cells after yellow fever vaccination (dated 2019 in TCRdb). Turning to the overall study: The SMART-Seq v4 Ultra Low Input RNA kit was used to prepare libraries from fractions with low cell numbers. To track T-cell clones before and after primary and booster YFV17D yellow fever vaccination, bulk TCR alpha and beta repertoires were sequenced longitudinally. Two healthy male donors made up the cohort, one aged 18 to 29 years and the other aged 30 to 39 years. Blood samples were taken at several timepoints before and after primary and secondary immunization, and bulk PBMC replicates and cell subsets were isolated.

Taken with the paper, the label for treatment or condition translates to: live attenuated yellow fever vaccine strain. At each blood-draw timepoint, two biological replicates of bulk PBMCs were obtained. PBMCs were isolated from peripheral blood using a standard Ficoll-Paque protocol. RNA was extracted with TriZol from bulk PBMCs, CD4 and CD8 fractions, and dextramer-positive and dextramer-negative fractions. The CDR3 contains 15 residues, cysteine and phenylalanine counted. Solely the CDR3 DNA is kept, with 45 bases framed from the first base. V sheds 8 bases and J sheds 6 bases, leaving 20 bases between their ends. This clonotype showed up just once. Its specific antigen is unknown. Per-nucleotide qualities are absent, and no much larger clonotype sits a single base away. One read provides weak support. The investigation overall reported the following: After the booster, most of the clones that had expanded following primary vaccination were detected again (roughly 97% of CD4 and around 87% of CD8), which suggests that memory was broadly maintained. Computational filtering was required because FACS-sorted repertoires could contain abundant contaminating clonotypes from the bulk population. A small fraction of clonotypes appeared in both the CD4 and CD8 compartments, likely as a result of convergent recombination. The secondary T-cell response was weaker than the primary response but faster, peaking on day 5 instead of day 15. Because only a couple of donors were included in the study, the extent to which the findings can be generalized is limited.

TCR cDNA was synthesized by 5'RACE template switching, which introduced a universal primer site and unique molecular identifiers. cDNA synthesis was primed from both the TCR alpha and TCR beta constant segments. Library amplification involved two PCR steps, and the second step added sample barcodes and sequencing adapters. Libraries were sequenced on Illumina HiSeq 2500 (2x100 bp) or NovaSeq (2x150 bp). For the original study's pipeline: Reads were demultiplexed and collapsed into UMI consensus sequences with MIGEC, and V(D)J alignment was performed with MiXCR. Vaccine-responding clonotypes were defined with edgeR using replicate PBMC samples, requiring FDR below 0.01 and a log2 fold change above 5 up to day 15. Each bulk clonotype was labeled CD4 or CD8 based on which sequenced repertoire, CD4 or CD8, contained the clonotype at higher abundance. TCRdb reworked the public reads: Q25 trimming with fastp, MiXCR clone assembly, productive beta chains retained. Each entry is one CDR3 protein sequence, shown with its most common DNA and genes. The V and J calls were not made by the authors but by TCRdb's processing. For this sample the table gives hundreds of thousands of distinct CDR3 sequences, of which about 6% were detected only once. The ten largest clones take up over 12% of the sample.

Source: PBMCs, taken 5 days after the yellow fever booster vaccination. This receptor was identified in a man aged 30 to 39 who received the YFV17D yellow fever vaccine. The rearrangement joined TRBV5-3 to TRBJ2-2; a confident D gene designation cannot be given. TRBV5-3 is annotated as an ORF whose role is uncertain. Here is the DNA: TGTGCCAGGAGCCCCGGGCTCAACGGCTCCGGGGAGCTGTTTTTT. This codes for CARSPGLNGSGELFF.